These 20 T cell receptor beta chains were all obtained from the same sample, sequenced in a study of TIL therapy for anti-PD-1-resistant metastatic lung cancer. Described time point: pre-treatment sample, taken before nivolumab and TIL therapy. This was the immunoSEQ v3 assay. Generated by immunoSEQ multiplex PCR, the TCRdb table keeps only in-frame clones and is missing some. Of tens of thousands of clones listed, around 80% are singletons. Here the sequenced sample was blood, taken at baseline. The receptor set was obtained from a man aged 70 or older with non-small cell lung cancer.

The V and J genes are TRBV5-4 and TRBJ2-5; a possible D gene is TRBD1 (6 bases). V was clipped by 0 bases and J by 3 bases, with 9 bases between them. The CDR3 extends over 14 amino acids. In germline, CDR1 is SGHNT, CDR2 YYREEE (reference sequence). The CDR3 DNA reads as TGTGCCAGCAGCTTGGGACAGGCGGAAGAGACCCAGTACTTC. Protein: CASSLGQAEETQYF. Full variable domain (remainder filled in from reference TRBV5-4 and TRBJ2-5): ETGVTQSPTHLIKTRGQQVTLRCSSQSGHNTVSWYQQALGQGPQFIFQYYREEENGRGNFPPRFSGLQFPNYSSELNVNALELDDSALYLCASSLGQAEETQYFGPGTRLLVL.

The chain joins TRBV7-2 to TRBJ2-5, with TRBD1 as a possible D gene (5 bases). This CDR3 comprises 15 residues. Germline loops: CDR1 SGHTA, CDR2 FQGNSA. The V gene lost 5 bases and the J gene lost 2 bases, with 15 bases spanning the gap. The CDR3 DNA reads TGTGCCAGCAGCCCGAGACAGACATTGCAAGAGACCCAGTACTTC. Protein sequence: CASSPRQTLQETQYF.

The chain combines TRBV29-1 with TRBJ2-1, with TRBD2 as a possible D gene (5 bases). CDR3 size: 16 residues. The germline V gene has CDR1 SQVTM and CDR2 ANQGSEA. Trimming removed 7 bases at V and 4 bases at J, with 23 bases between. This chain's CDR3 is CSAGGAGRVFYNEQFF. The CDR3 DNA sequence: TGCAGCGCCGGAGGTGCTGGACGAGTTTTTTACAATGAGCAGTTCTTC.

A few counts support this clone. This chain connects TRBV5-1 to TRBJ2-7; 11 bases align to TRBD2. This CDR3 comprises 14 residues. The J segment lost 7 bases and the V segment lost 7 bases, leaving 10 bases of the junction unmatched. Germline assignment: CDR1 SGHRS and CDR2 YFSETQ. CDR3 nucleotide sequence: TGCGCCAGCTCCGGGACTAGCGGAGCCCTGGAGCAGTACTTC. It translates to CASSGTSGALEQYF.

V is TRBV7-3 and J is TRBJ2-2; TRBD1 might be the D (5 bases). Germline CDR1 SGHTA, CDR2 FQGTGA. CDR3 size: 16 residues. V was shortened by 5 bases and J by 3 bases, with 16 bases between the two germline ends. CDR3 sequence (DNA): TGTGCCAGCAGCCCGAACCCGACAGTACACACCGGGGAGCTGTTTTTT. Its protein product is CASSPNPTVHTGELFF. Variable domain in full (rest from reference TRBV7-3 and TRBJ2-2): GAGVSQTPSNKVTEKGKYVELRCDPISGHTALYWYRQSLGQGPEFLIYFQGTGAADDSGLPNDRFFAVRPEGSVSTLKIQRTERGDSAVYLCASSPNPTVHTGELFFGEGSRLTVL.

In its sample, this clone was seen once. Other DNA sequences of this sample code for an identical CDR3. The chain has TRBV7-8 and TRBJ1-1; TRBD1 agrees at 10 bases. J lost 1 base, V lost 2 bases, and 4 bases had no gene match. Germline CDR1 is SGHVS and CDR2 is FQNEAQ. The CDR3 consists of 16 residues. This chain's CDR3 is CASSLRDRGSNTEAFF. DNA for the CDR3: TGTGCCAGCAGCTTAAGGGACAGGGGATCGAACACTGAAGCTTTCTTT.

The chain uses TRBV6-5 and TRBJ1-2, with D perhaps matching TRBD1 (5 bases). With 7 bases removed from V and 2 bases from J, the gap between germline ends came to 17 bases. Germline V gene sequence: CDR1 MNHEY, CDR2 SVGAGI. The CDR3 is 15 amino acids. The CDR3 sequence is CASNYRTLGNYGYTF. For the CDR3, the DNA is TGTGCCAGCAACTATAGGACACTGGGGAACTATGGCTACACCTTC.

This chain joins TRBV7-9 and TRBJ1-4; 7 nucleotides align to TRBD1. Germline V gene sequence: CDR1 SEHNR, CDR2 FQNEAQ (reference sequence). This CDR3 contains 15 residues. J was trimmed by 2 bases and V by 5 bases; bases with no gene match: 5. In DNA, the CDR3 is TGTGCCAGCAGCGTAGGGGGCTCTACTAATGAAAAACTGTTTTTT. This gives the protein CASSVGGSTNEKLFF.

In this sample, this clone turned up a few times. The V and J genes are TRBV21-1 and TRBJ1-2. TRBV21-1 is a documented pseudogene. CDR3 length: 15 amino acids. The CDR3 nucleotides are TGTGCCAGCAGCCCCCGGCACATATTAGGCTATGGCTACACCTTC. Translation gives CASSPRHILGYGYTF.

This chain joins TRBV9 and TRBJ2-7; D gene unclear. This CDR3 has 14 amino acids. The ends were cut back, 2 bases at V and 2 bases at J, with 11 bases in the middle. From germline, CDR1 is SGDLS and CDR2 YYNGEE. The CDR3 region is CASSVLPETYEQYF. CDR3 bases: TGTGCCAGCAGCGTCTTGCCAGAAACCTACGAGCAGTACTTC. Using reference TRBV9 and TRBJ2-7 for the parts outside the CDR3, the full variable domain is DSGVTQTPKHLITATGQRVTLRCSPRSGDLSVYWYQQSLDQGLQFLIQYYNGEERAKGNILERFSAQQFPDLHSELNLSSLELGDSALYFCASSVLPETYEQYFGPGTRLTVT.

The V and J genes are TRBV9 and TRBJ2-5; TRBD2 matches at 12 bases. CDR1 is SGDLS and CDR2 is YYNGEE in the germline V gene. The CDR3 runs to 18 residues. V gave up 0 bases and J gave up 2 bases; unmatched junction bases: 8. This CDR3 reads CASSVGLAGAGGQETQYF. The CDR3 DNA sequence: TGTGCCAGCAGCGTAGGACTAGCGGGAGCGGGGGGGCAAGAGACCCAGTACTTC.

V usage is TRBV28 and J usage is TRBJ2-7, with TRBD2 matching over 8 bases. The CDR3 is 13 residues long. Germline CDR1 is MDHEN and CDR2 is SYDVKM. The ends lost 6 bases at V and 5 bases at J; junction bases unmatched: 6. CDR3 DNA: TGTGCCAGCAGGGACGGACTAGCTGACGAGCAGTACTTC. This sequence encodes CASRDGLADEQYF. Looking up the rest from reference TRBV28 and TRBJ2-7 gives the full variable domain: DVKVTQSSRYLVKRTGEKVFLECVQDMDHENMFWYRQDPGLGLRLIYFSYDVKMKEKGDIPEGYSVSREKKERFSLILESASTNQTSMYLCASRDGLADEQYFGPGTRLTVT.

V gene TRBV10-1 combines with J gene TRBJ2-5, with TRBD2 as a possible D gene (7 bases). V lost 2 bases and J 4 bases, leaving 14 bases between the germline ends. Germline values: CDR1 WNHNN, CDR2 SYGVQD (reference sequence). The CDR3 runs 15 residues. This CDR3 is CASSEIQGGGETQYF. Written as DNA, the CDR3 is TGCGCCAGCAGTGAGATCCAGGGAGGGGGAGAGACCCAGTACTTC.

V usage is TRBV11-3 and J usage is TRBJ2-3; 10 bases are shared with TRBD1. The CDR3 is 15 amino acids. The V gene's germline CDR1 is SGHNT and CDR2 YENEEA. The trim removed 5 bases at V and 3 bases at J, leaving 5 bases unmatched. CDR3: CASSPGQGETDTQYF. The CDR3 DNA sequence: TGTGCCAGCAGCCCAGGACAGGGGGAGACAGATACGCAGTATTTT. Filled out from reference TRBV11-3 and TRBJ2-3, the complete variable domain reads EAGVVQSPRYKIIEKKQPVAFWCNPISGHNTLYWYLQNLGQGPELLIRYENEEAVDDSQLPKDRFSAERLKGVDSTLKIQPAELGDSAVYLCASSPGQGETDTQYFGPGTRLTVL.

The rearrangement joins TRBV20-1 to TRBJ2-1; D unclear. Trimming cost V 5 bases and J 5 bases, with 7 bases left between them. Germline CDR1 reads DFQATT; CDR2 reads SNEGSKA (reference sequence). The CDR3 has 11 amino acids. The CDR3 region is CSAHKNNEQFF. CDR3 nucleotides: TGCAGTGCTCACAAAAACAATGAGCAGTTCTTC.

The rearrangement joins TRBV10-2 to TRBJ1-1; a weak D match, TRBD1 (5 bases). CDR1 and CDR2 (germline): WSHSY, SAAADI. This CDR3 contains 13 residues. V was trimmed by 6 bases and J by 1 base, leaving 9 bases between them. The CDR3 DNA follows: TGCGCCAGCAGAGGACAAACGAACACTGAAGCTTTCTTT. Its translation: CASRGQTNTEAFF.

The chain carries TRBV5-6 and TRBJ1-4; 7 nucleotides match TRBD1. CDR1 SGHDT and CDR2 YYEEEE come from the germline V gene. V lost 3 bases to trimming and J lost 4 bases; unmatched junction nucleotides: 3. This CDR3 region has 14 residues. CDR3 region: CASSSRDSNEKLFF. The CDR3 DNA reads as TGTGCCAGCAGCTCCCGGGACAGTAATGAAAAACTGTTTTTT.

The genes are TRBV2 and TRBJ2-5; tentatively, D is TRBD1 or TRBD2 (7 bases each). Germline CDR1 reads SNHLY; CDR2 reads FYNNEI. V gave up 7 bases and J gave up 3 bases, with 12 bases separating them. The CDR3 runs to 13 residues. CDR3 protein: CASNRGGEETQYF. CDR3 bases: TGTGCCAGCAACAGGGGAGGGGAAGAGACCCAGTACTTC. The entire variable domain, with the rest obtained from reference TRBV2 and TRBJ2-5, is as follows: EPEVTQTPSHQVTQMGQEVILRCVPISNHLYFYWYRQILGQKVEFLVSFYNNEISEKSEIFDDQFSVERPDGSNFTLKIRSTKLEDSAMYFCASNRGGEETQYFGPGTRLLVL.

CDR3 protein: CASSPWQGERVSLNTEAFF. CDR3 bases: TGTGCCAGCAGCCCTTGGCAGGGTGAGAGGGTATCGTTGAACACTGAAGCTTTCTTT. The V call is TRBV7-9, the J call TRBJ1-1, with D perhaps TRBD1 (5 bases). Germline assignment: CDR1 SEHNR and CDR2 FQNEAQ (reference sequence). Between the trimmed V and J ends, which lost 5 bases and 0 bases, there was a span of 25 bases. The CDR3 runs to 19 residues.

The gene calls are TRBV7-2 and TRBJ2-5; 9 bases map to TRBD2. CDR3 length equals 15 residues. CDR1 is SGHTA, CDR2 FQGNSA, per germline. Trimming took 3 bases from V and 2 from J; bases not matched to a gene: 4. The chain's CDR3 is CASSFGSGSQETQYF. In DNA, the CDR3 is TGTGCCAGCAGCTTCGGTAGCGGGAGTCAAGAGACCCAGTACTTC.